A selection of T cell receptor beta chains follows, all from one sample in a study of beta chain features in type 1 diabetes. Libraries were prepared by immunoSEQ multiplex PCR; TCRdb keeps only in-frame clonotypes and omits some of them. The sample contains approximately 400,000 clones, approximately 16% of which appear only once. The sample was naive CD4+ T cells from blood. Receptors were obtained from a woman between 18 and 29 years old in good health. CDR3s include the opening cysteine and the closing phenylalanine or tryptophan. D genes are given only for firm matches. The size of a clone is reported for some rows only, either as once, few or many, or as a class for expanded clones.

>few|TRBV9|TRBJ2-1|TRBD2
TGTGCCAGCAGCGTAGCTAGCGGGATATACAATGAGCAGTTCTTC
CASSVASGIYNEQFF
>few|TRBV19|TRBJ1-2|-
TGTGCCAGTAGGTTCCGTAACTATGGCTACACCTTC
CASRFRNYGYTF
>few|TRBV7-9|TRBJ2-3|TRBD1
TGTGCCAGCAGCATCGGGACAGTCACAGATACGCAGTATTTT
CASSIGTVTDTQYF
>few|TRBV29-1|TRBJ2-1|-
TGCAGCGTTACCGCCCTAAATGAGCAGTTCTTC
CSVTALNEQFF
>few|TRBV13|TRBJ2-1|TRBD1
TGTGCCAGCAGCCCACGGGGACAGGGGCACAATGAGCAGTTCTTC
CASSPRGQGHNEQFF
>few|TRBV7-2|TRBJ2-5|-
TGTGCCAGCAGCTTGGAGGCTTCGCAAGAGACCCAGTACTTC
CASSLEASQETQYF
>few|TRBV30|TRBJ2-7|-
TGTGCCTGGACTGTGGGCCGGGGATTCCGCGAGCAGTACTTC
CAWTVGRGFREQYF
>-|TRBV4-1|TRBJ2-1|TRBD2
TGCGCCAGCAGCCAATCACTAGCGGGGTACAATGAGCAGTTCTTC
CASSQSLAGYNEQFF
>-|TRBV9|TRBJ2-1|-
TGTGCCAGCAGCTTCCGGGACTCACACTCCTACAATGAGCAGTTCTTC
CASSFRDSHSYNEQFF
>-|TRBV9|TRBJ2-1|-
TGTGCCAGCAGCGTAATCCCAAGGGGTTACAATGAGCAGTTCTTC
CASSVIPRGYNEQFF
>-|TRBV2|TRBJ2-5|TRBD1
TGTGCCAGCGGGGCAGGGGGTGGAGAGACCCAGTACTTC
CASGAGGGETQYF
>-|TRBV14|TRBJ1-2|-
TGTGCCAGCAGCTTTCAGACAGGACAGCTCTATGGCTACACCTTC
CASSFQTGQLYGYTF
>-|TRBV29-1|TRBJ2-2|TRBD2
TGCAGCGTTGTTAGCGGGTACGGCACCGGGGAGCTGTTTTTT
CSVVSGYGTGELFF
>-|TRBV30|TRBJ1-2|-
TGTGCCTGGAGCCCAGGCTATGGCTACACCTTC
CAWSPGYGYTF
>-|TRBV15|TRBJ1-4|-
TGTGCCACCAGCAGAGATCGGGGATTTCGGGAAAAACTGTTTTTT
CATSRDRGFREKLFF
>few|TRBV29-1|TRBJ1-1|-
TGCAGCGTCGGACCGGGACACTCGAACACTGAAGCTTTCTTT
CSVGPGHSNTEAFF
>few|TRBV27|TRBJ1-5|-
TGTGCCAGCACCCCCCACGGAGCTGGCAATCAGCCCCAGCATTTT
CASTPHGAGNQPQHF
>-|TRBV18|TRBJ2-7|TRBD2
TGTGCCAGCTCACCACCGCGGACTAGCGGGACAGAGCAGTACTTC
CASSPPRTSGTEQYF
>few|TRBV30|TRBJ1-5|TRBD1
TGTGCCTGGTGGACAGGGGCTAGCAATCAGCCCCAGCATTTT
CAWWTGASNQPQHF
>few|TRBV10-3|TRBJ2-5|TRBD1
TGTGCCATCAGTGAGTCCGACAGGGTTGAGACCCAGTACTTC
CAISESDRVETQYF
>-|TRBV18|TRBJ2-1|TRBD2
TGTGCCAGCTCACCCCGGACTAGCGGGAGGGCCCACGAGCAGTTCTTC
CASSPRTSGRAHEQFF
>-|TRBV9|TRBJ1-5|-
TGTGCCAGCAGCGCTCACCCGGGATCTGAAAAGCCCCAGCATTTT
CASSAHPGSEKPQHF
>-|TRBV6-4|TRBJ2-1|TRBD1
TGTGCCAGCAGTGATCGACAGGGTAGCCGCAATGAGCAGTTCTTC
CASSDRQGSRNEQFF
>-|TRBV27|TRBJ1-5|-
TGTGCCAGCAGTTTTACTCCCGAGACGGGGCAGCCCCAGCATTTT
CASSFTPETGQPQHF
>-|TRBV7-8|TRBJ2-5|TRBD1
TGTGCCAGCAGCTTAGCCCCCGGGACAGGGAGGCGAGAGACCCAGTACTTC
CASSLAPGTGRRETQYF
>-|TRBV5-6|TRBJ2-1|-
TGTGCCAGCAGCTCAGGACTCTCCAGGGGGCAGTTCTTC
CASSSGLSRGQFF
>few|TRBV30|TRBJ2-7|-
TGTGCCTATCTAAGCAGGGGAGGGTACGAGCAGTACTTC
CAYLSRGGYEQYF
>-|TRBV9|TRBJ2-2|-
TGTGCCAGCAGCTCGCGACCGAGGGTCTTTCCCGGGGAGCTGTTTTTT
CASSSRPRVFPGELFF
>-|TRBV29-1|TRBJ2-2|TRBD2
TGCAGCGCTCACACTAGCGGGAGTCCCACCGGGGAGCTGTTTTTT
CSAHTSGSPTGELFF
>-|TRBV27|TRBJ2-5|-
TGTGCCAGCAGGCCTGGCGGGGGCTTAGGAACGGGGGAGACCCAGTACTTC
CASRPGGGLGTGETQYF
>-|TRBV28|TRBJ2-5|-
TGTGCCAGCAGCCCTCACTACTTCCAAGAGACCCAGTACTTC
CASSPHYFQETQYF
>-|TRBV7-9|TRBJ1-2|TRBD1
TGTGCCAGCAGCGCGGGACAGGGGGCGGATGGCTACACCTTC
CASSAGQGADGYTF
>-|TRBV4-3|TRBJ2-7|TRBD1
TGCGCCAGCAGCCAGAACAGGGGATCGGCCTACGAGCAGTACTTC
CASSQNRGSAYEQYF
>-|TRBV10-3|TRBJ2-7|-
TGTGCCATCAGTGAGAGGGGGACGTCATACGAGCAGTACTTC
CAISERGTSYEQYF
>-|TRBV7-9|TRBJ2-1|-
TGTGCCAGCAGCCCGGTGGGCGGGATCGCGGTCTTC
CASSPVGGIAVF
>-|TRBV7-9|TRBJ2-7|-
TGTGCCAGCAGGCCTCCGGGGGGCGACGAGCAGTACTTC
CASRPPGGDEQYF
>-|TRBV28|TRBJ2-6|-
TGTGCCAGCAGTTTGCCTCAGGGCGCCGGGGCCAACGTCCTGACTTTC
CASSLPQGAGANVLTF